The clone carrying this T cell receptor (beta chain) was counted many times. RNA transcripts yielded amplified TCR beta CDR3 regions. An opening RT-PCR round employed HTBI primers and preceded a second-round multiplex PCR. TCRdb re-called the multiplex PCR reads through MiXCR, storing one row per CDR3 protein. The table lists about 210,000 distinct CDR3 sequences, approximately 28% of them singletons, with approximately 9.6% in the top ten. The data derive from a study of Graves' ophthalmopathy and Graves' hyperthyroidism. Whole-study context: Peripheral blood was obtained at first diagnosis, ahead of any treatment.

CDR1 is DFQATT, CDR2 SNEGSKA, per germline (reference sequence). The CDR3 has 15 amino acids. V shed 3 bases and J shed 2 bases, with 17 bases lying between them. The chain recombines TRBV20-1 with TRBJ2-7; D might be TRBD2 (6 bases). The receptor's source is a man in his fifties or sixties with Graves' ophthalmopathy. The sequencing input was peripheral blood. The CDR3 spells CSASVNGRGTYEQYF. CDR3 nucleotide sequence: TGCAGTGCTAGTGTTAACGGGAGAGGGACCTACGAGCAGTACTTC.